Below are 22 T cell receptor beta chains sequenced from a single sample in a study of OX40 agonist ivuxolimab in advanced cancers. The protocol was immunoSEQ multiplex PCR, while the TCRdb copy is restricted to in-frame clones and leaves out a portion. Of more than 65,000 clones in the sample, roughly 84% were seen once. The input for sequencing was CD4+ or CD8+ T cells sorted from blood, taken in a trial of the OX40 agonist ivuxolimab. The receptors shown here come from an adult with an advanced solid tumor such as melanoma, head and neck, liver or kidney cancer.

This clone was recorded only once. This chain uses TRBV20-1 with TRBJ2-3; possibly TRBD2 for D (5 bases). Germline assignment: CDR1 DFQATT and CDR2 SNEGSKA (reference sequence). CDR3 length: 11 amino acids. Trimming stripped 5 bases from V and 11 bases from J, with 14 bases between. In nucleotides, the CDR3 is TGCAGTGCTGTCGGACTGATGAGGCAGTATTTT. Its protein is CSAVGLMRQYF.

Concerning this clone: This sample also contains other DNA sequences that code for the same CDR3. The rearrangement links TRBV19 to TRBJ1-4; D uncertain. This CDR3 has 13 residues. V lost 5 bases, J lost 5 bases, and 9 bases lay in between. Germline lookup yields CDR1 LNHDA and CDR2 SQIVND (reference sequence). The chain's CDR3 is CASSGRLNEKLFF. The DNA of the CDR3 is TGTGCCAGTAGTGGACGGTTAAATGAAAAACTGTTTTTT.

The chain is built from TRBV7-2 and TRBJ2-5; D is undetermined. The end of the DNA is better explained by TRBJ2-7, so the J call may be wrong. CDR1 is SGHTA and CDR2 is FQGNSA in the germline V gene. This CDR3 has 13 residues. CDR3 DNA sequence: TGTGCCAGCAGCTTAGGCGCGGAGTACGAGCAGTACTTC. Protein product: CASSLGAEYEQYF.

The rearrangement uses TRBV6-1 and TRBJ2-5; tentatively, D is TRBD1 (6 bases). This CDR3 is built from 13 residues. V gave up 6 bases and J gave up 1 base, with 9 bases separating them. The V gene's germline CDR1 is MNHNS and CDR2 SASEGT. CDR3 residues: CASRTTGQETQYF. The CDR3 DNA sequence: TGTGCCAGCAGGACGACAGGCCAAGAGACCCAGTACTTC.

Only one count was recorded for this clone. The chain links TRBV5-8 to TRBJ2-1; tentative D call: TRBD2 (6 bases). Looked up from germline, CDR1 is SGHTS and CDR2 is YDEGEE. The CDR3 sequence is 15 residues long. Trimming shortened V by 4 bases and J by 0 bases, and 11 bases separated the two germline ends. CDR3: CASSPGTFSYNEQFF. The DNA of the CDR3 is TGTGCCAGCAGCCCCGGGACTTTCTCCTACAATGAGCAGTTCTTC. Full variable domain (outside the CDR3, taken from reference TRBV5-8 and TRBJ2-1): EAGVTQSPTHLIKTRGQQATLRCSPISGHTSVYWYQQALGLGLQFLLWYDEGEERNRGNFPPRFSGRQFPNYSSELNVNALELEDSALYLCASSPGTFSYNEQFFGPGTRLTVL.

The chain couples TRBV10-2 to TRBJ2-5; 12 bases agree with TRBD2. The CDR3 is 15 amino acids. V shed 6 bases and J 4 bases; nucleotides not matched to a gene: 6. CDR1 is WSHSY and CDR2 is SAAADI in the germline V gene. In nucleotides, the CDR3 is TGCGCCAGCAGGCAGACTAGCGGGGGTTTAGAGACCCAGTACTTC. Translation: CASRQTSGGLETQYF.

Written as DNA, the CDR3 is TGTGCCAGCAGCTTAGTACAGGGGTCGAACACTGAAGCTTTCTTT. Its protein is CASSLVQGSNTEAFF. J is TRBJ1-1 and V is TRBV7-2; 7 nucleotides match TRBD1. The CDR3 contains 15 residues. Germline V CDR1 and CDR2: SGHTA, FQGNSA. The trim removed 1 base at V and 1 base at J, leaving 3 bases unmatched.

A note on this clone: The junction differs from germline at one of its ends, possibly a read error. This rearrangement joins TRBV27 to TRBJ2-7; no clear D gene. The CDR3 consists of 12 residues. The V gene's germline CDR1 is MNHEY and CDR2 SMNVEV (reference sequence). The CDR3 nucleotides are TGTGCCAGCAGTACTACGGGTTTCCTAAAGCACTTC. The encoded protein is CASSTTGFLKHF.

The CDR3 loop reads CASSPIGASGTGSNQPQHF. The CDR3 bases are TGTGCCAGCTCCCCGATTGGGGCCTCAGGGACAGGCAGCAATCAGCCCCAGCATTTT. This chain links TRBV18 with TRBJ1-5, with 8 bases matching TRBD1. V gave up 6 bases and J gave up 1 base; unmatched junction bases: 17. This CDR3 is 19 amino acids long. Germline V gene sequence: CDR1 KGHSH, CDR2 LQKENI.

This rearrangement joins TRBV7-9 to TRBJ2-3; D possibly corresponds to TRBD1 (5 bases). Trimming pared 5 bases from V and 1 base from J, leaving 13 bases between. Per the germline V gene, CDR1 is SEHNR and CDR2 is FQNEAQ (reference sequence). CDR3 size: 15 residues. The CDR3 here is CASSIQGLGTDTQYF. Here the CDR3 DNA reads TGTGCCAGCAGCATTCAGGGTCTCGGCACAGATACGCAGTATTTT.

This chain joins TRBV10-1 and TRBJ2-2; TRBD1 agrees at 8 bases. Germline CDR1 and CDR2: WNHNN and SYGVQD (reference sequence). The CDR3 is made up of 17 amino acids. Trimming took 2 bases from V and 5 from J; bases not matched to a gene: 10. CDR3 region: CASSEGYRGEETGELFF. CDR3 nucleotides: TGCGCCAGCAGTGAGGGCTACAGGGGGGAGGAAACCGGGGAGCTGTTTTTT.

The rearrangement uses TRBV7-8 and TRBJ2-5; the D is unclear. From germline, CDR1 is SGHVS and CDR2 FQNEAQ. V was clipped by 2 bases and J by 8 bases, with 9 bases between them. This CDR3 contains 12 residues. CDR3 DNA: TGTGCCAGCAGCTTATTTGCGGAAACCCAGTACTTC. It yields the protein CASSLFAETQYF.

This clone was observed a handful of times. The CDR3 loop is CASSSGTSSFTQYF. The CDR3 bases are TGCGCCAGCAGCTCCGGGACCTCATCCTTTACGCAGTATTTT. The chain is built from TRBV5-1 and TRBJ2-3; tentatively, D is TRBD1 or TRBD2 (5 bases each). Deletions cut 3 bases from V and 8 bases from J, with 16 bases between. CDR1 SGHRS and CDR2 YFSETQ come from the germline V gene. The CDR3 has 14 residues.

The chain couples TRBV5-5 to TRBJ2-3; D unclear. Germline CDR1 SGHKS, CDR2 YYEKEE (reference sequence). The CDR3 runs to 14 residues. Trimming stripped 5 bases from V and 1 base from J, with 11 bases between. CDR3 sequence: CASRRQAGTDTQYF. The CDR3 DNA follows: TGTGCCAGCAGACGGCAGGCCGGCACAGATACGCAGTATTTT.

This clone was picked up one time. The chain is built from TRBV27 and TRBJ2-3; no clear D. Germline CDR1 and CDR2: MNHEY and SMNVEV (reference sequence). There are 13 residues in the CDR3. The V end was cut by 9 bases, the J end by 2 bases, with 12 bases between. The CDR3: CASYRWATDTQYF. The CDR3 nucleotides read TGTGCCAGTTATAGATGGGCCACAGATACGCAGTATTTT.

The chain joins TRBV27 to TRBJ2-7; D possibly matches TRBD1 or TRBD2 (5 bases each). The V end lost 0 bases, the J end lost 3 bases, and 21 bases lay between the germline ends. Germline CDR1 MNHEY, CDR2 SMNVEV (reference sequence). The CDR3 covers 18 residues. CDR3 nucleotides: TGTGCCAGCAGTTTATCCTTTTTCCGGGACCAGGCGGGCTACGAGCAGTACTTC. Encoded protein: CASSLSFFRDQAGYEQYF.

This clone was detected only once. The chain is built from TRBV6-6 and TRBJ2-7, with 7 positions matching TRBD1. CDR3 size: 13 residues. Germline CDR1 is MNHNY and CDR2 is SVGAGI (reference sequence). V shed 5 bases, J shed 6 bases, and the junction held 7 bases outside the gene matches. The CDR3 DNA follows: TGTGCCAGCAGTGACAGGGCAAGGGGCGAGCAGTACTTC. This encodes CASSDRARGEQYF.

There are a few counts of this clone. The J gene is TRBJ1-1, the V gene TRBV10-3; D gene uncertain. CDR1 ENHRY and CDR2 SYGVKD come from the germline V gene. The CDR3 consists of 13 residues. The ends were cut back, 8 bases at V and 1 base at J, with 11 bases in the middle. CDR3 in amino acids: CAIRGGGNTEAFF. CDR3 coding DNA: TGTGCCATCCGGGGAGGAGGGAACACTGAAGCTTTCTTT.

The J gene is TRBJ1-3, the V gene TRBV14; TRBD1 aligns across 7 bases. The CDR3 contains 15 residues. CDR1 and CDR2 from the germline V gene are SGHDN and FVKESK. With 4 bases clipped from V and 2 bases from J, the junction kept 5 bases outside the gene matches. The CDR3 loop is CASSLRQGAGNTIYF. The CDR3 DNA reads TGTGCCAGCAGCCTAAGACAGGGTGCTGGAAACACCATATATTTT.

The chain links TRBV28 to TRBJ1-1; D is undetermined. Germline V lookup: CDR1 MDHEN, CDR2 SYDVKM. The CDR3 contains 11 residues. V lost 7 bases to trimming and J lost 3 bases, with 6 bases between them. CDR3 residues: CASTTYTEAFF. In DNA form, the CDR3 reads TGTGCCAGCACTACGTACACTGAAGCTTTCTTT.

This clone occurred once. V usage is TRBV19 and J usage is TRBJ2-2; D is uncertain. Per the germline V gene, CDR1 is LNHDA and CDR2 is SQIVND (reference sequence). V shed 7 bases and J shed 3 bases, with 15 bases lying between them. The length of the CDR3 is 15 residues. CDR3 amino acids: CASTPRWVDTGELFF. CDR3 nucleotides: TGTGCCAGTACCCCAAGGTGGGTGGACACCGGGGAGCTGTTTTTT.

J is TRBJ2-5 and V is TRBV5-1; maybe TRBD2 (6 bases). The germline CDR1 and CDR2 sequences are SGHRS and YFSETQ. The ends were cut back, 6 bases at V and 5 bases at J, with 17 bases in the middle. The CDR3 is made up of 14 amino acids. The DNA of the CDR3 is TGCGCCAGCACCTTTAGTACCCTAGCGGAGACCCAGTACTTC. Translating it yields CASTFSTLAETQYF.